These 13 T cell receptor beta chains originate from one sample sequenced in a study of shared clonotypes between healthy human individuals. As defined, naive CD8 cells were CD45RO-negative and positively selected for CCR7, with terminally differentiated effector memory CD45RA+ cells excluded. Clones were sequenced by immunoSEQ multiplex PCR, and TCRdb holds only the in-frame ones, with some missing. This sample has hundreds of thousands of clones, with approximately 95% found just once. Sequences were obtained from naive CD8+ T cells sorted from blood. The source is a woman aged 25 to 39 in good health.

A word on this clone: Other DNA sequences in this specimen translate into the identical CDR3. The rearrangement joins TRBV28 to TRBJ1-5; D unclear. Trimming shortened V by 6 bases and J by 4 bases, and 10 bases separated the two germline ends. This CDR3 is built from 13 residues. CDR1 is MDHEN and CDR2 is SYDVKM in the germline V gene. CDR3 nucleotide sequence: TGTGCCAGCAGCTTAGGTGTTAATCAGCCCCAGCATTTT. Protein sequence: CASSLGVNQPQHF.

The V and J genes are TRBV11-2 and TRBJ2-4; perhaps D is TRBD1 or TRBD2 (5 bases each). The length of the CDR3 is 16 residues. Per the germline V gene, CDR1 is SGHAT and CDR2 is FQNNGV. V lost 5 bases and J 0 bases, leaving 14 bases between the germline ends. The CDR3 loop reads CASSPVWDGAKNIQYF. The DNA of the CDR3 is TGTGCCAGCAGCCCAGTCTGGGACGGAGCCAAAAACATTCAGTACTTC.

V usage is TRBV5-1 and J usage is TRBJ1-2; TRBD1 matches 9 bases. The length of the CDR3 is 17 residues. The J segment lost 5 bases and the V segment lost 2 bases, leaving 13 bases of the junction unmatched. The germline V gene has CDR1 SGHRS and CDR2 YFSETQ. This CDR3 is CASSFGQGQSGGYGYTF. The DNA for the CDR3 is TGCGCCAGCAGCTTCGGACAGGGGCAATCTGGGGGATATGGCTACACCTTC. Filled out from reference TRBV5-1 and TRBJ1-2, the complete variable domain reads KAGVTQTPRYLIKTRGQQVTLSCSPISGHRSVSWYQQTPGQGLQFLFEYFSETQRNKGNFPGRFSGRQFSNSRSEMNVSTLELGDSALYLCASSFGQGQSGGYGYTFGSGTRLTVV.

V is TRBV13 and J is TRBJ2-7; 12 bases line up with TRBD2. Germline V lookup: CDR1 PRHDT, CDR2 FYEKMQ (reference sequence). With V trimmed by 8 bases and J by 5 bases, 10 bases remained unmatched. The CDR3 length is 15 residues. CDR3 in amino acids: CASGPQGLAGDEQYF. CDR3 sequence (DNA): TGTGCCAGCGGACCCCAGGGACTAGCGGGTGACGAGCAGTACTTC.

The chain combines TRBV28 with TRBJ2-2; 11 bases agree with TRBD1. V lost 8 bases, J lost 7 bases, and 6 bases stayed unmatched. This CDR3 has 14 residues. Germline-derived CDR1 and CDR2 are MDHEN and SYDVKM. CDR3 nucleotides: TGTGCCAGCGCAGGACAGGGGGCGAGCGGGGAGCTGTTTTTT. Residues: CASAGQGASGELFF. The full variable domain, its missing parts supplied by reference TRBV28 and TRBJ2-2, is DVKVTQSSRYLVKRTGEKVFLECVQDMDHENMFWYRQDPGLGLRLIYFSYDVKMKEKGDIPEGYSVSREKKERFSLILESASTNQTSMYLCASAGQGASGELFFGEGSRLTVL.

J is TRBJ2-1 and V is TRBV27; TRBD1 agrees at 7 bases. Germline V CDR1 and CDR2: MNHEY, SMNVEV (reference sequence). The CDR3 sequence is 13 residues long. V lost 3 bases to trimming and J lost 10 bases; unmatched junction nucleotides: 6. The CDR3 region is CASSFRTGGEQFF. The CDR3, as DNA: TGTGCCAGCAGTTTTAGGACAGGTGGAGAGCAGTTCTTC.

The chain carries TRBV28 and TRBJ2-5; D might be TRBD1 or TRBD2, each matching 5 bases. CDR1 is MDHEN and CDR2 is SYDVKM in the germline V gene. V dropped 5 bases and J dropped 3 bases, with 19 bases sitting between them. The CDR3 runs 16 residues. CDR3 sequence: CASSPSWGTFKETQYF. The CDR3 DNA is TGTGCCAGCAGTCCCTCCTGGGGGACCTTCAAAGAGACCCAGTACTTC.

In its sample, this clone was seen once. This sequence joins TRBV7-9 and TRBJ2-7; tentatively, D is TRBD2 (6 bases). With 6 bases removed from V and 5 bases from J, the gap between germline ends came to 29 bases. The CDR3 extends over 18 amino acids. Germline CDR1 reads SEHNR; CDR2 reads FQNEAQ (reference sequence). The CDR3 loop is CASREGPMYGWGNDEQYF. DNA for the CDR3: TGTGCCAGCAGGGAGGGACCAATGTATGGGTGGGGTAACGACGAGCAGTACTTC.

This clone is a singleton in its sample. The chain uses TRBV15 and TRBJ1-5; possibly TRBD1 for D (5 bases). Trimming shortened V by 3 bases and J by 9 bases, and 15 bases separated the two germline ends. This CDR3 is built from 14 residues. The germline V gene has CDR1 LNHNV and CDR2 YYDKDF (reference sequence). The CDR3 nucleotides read TGTGCCACCAGCAGGGGGCGCGGGGAGCGGCCCCAGCATTTT. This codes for CATSRGRGERPQHF.

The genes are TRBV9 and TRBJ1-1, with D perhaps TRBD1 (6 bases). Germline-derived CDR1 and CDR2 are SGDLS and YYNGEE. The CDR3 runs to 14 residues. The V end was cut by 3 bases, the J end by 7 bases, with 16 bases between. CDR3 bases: TGTGCCAGCAGCGCGGACAGAACACCTTTTGAAGCTTTCTTT. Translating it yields CASSADRTPFEAFF.

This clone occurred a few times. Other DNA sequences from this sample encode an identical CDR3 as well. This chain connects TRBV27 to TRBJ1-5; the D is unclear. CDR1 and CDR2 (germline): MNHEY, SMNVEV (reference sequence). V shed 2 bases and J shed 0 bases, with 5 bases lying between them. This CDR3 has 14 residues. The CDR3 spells CASSLRDSNQPQHF. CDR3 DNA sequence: TGTGCCAGCAGTTTACGCGATAGCAATCAGCCCCAGCATTTT.

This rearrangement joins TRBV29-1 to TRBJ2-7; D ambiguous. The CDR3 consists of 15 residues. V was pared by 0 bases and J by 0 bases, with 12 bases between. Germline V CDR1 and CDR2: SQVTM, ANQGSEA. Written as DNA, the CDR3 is TGCAGCGTTGAAGATCCGGAATGGGACTCCTACGAGCAGTACTTC. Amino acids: CSVEDPEWDSYEQYF.

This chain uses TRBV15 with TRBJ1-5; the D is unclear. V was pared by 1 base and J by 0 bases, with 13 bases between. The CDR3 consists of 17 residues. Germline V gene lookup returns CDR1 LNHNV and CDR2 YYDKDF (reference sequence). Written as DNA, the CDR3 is TGTGCCACCAGCAGAGTTCCGGGTGGATATAGCAATCAGCCCCAGCATTTT. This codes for CATSRVPGGYSNQPQHF.